The rows below give T cell receptor beta chains drawn from one sample of a study of CD8+ T cells in alopecia areata. Data came from immunoSEQ multiplex PCR; TCRdb stores just in-frame clones and leaves some out. Found here are more than 200,000 clones, roughly two thirds of them singletons; the top ten hold under 1.5%. The source was CD4+ T cells sorted from blood, collected at week 0. These receptors were obtained from a human donor with alopecia areata. Both conserved end residues are part of each CDR3. Fields, in order: CDR3 length, V gene, J gene, D gene, clone size, CDR3 DNA, CDR3 protein. The D gene is left open where the match is weak. Expanded clones are given a class, and other clones once, few, many or no size at all.

CDR3 length: 16
V gene: TRBV18
J gene: TRBJ2-1
D gene: TRBD2
clone size: NA
CDR3 DNA: TGTGCCAGCTCACCATATGCATCTAGCGGGGGCAATGAGCAGTTCTTC
CDR3 protein: CASSPYASSGGNEQFF

CDR3 length: 13
V gene: TRBV6-1
J gene: TRBJ1-2
D gene: NA
clone size: few
CDR3 DNA: TGTGCCAGCAGTCCCCAAGGGAAGGGTGGCTACACCTTC
CDR3 protein: CASSPQGKGGYTF

CDR3 length: 13
V gene: TRBV29-1
J gene: TRBJ1-5
D gene: NA
clone size: once
CDR3 DNA: TGCAGCGTTGAGGCAGGGCTTGGTCAGCCCCAGCATTTT
CDR3 protein: CSVEAGLGQPQHF

CDR3 length: 13
V gene: TRBV30
J gene: TRBJ1-2
D gene: TRBD1
clone size: NA
CDR3 DNA: TGTGCCTGGAGTCAGGGACAGAACTATGGCTACACCTTC
CDR3 protein: CAWSQGQNYGYTF

CDR3 length: 13
V gene: TRBV2
J gene: TRBJ1-1
D gene: NA
clone size: NA
CDR3 DNA: TGTGCCAGCAGCGTAATGGCCAACACTGAAGCTTTCTTT
CDR3 protein: CASSVMANTEAFF

CDR3 length: 15
V gene: TRBV6-5
J gene: TRBJ2-2
D gene: TRBD1
clone size: NA
CDR3 DNA: TGTGCCAGCAGTCCTTCGGGACAGGGTAGCGGGGAGCTGTTTTTT
CDR3 protein: CASSPSGQGSGELFF

CDR3 length: 14
V gene: TRBV11-3
J gene: TRBJ2-7
D gene: TRBD1
clone size: once
CDR3 DNA: TGTGCCAGCAGCTTAGCGACAGGGACCTACGAGCAGTACTTC
CDR3 protein: CASSLATGTYEQYF

CDR3 length: 15
V gene: TRBV5-1
J gene: TRBJ1-6
D gene: TRBD1
clone size: NA
CDR3 DNA: TGCGCCAGCAGGGCCGACAGGGCCGATAATTCACCCCTCCACTTT
CDR3 protein: CASRADRADNSPLHF

CDR3 length: 14
V gene: TRBV7-2
J gene: TRBJ1-4
D gene: NA
clone size: NA
CDR3 DNA: TGTGCCAGCAGCTTATGGGGCGGGGGTGAAAAACTGTTTTTT
CDR3 protein: CASSLWGGGEKLFF

CDR3 length: 12
V gene: TRBV2
J gene: TRBJ2-3
D gene: NA
clone size: NA
CDR3 DNA: TGTGCCAGCAGTGAATTGACAGATACGCAGTATTTT
CDR3 protein: CASSELTDTQYF

CDR3 length: 13
V gene: TRBV15
J gene: TRBJ2-2
D gene: NA
clone size: once
CDR3 DNA: TGTGCCACCAGCAGAGTAGCGACCGGGGAGCTGTTTTTT
CDR3 protein: CATSRVATGELFF

CDR3 length: 12
V gene: TRBV29-1
J gene: TRBJ2-5
D gene: NA
clone size: few
CDR3 DNA: TGCAGCGTGGGAAACATACAAGAGACCCAGTACTTC
CDR3 protein: CSVGNIQETQYF

CDR3 length: 11
V gene: TRBV10-3
J gene: TRBJ2-1
D gene: NA
clone size: NA
CDR3 DNA: TGTGCCATCAGTGATCTGGACGAGCAGTTCTTC
CDR3 protein: CAISDLDEQFF

CDR3 length: 13
V gene: TRBV29-1
J gene: TRBJ2-7
D gene: NA
clone size: few
CDR3 DNA: TGCAGCGTTGAGGGTTTTTCTGGCCACGAGCAGTACTTC
CDR3 protein: CSVEGFSGHEQYF

CDR3 length: 14
V gene: TRBV7-9
J gene: TRBJ1-2
D gene: NA
clone size: NA
CDR3 DNA: TGTGCCAGCACTTATCCACGCACCAACTATGGCTACACCTTC
CDR3 protein: CASTYPRTNYGYTF

CDR3 length: 11
V gene: TRBV20-1
J gene: TRBJ1-4
D gene: NA
clone size: NA
CDR3 DNA: TGCAGTGCTAACCGTAATGAAAAACTGTTTTTT
CDR3 protein: CSANRNEKLFF

CDR3 length: 12
V gene: TRBV29-1
J gene: TRBJ1-1
D gene: NA
clone size: NA
CDR3 DNA: TGCAGCGTTGATGTGGGGGACACTGAAGCTTTCTTT
CDR3 protein: CSVDVGDTEAFF

CDR3 length: 11
V gene: TRBV29-1
J gene: TRBJ1-1
D gene: TRBD1
clone size: NA
CDR3 DNA: TGCAGCTCACACACAGGGGGGACGGCTTTCTTT
CDR3 protein: CSSHTGGTAFF

CDR3 length: 15
V gene: TRBV7-3
J gene: TRBJ2-2
D gene: TRBD2
clone size: NA
CDR3 DNA: TGTGCCAGCAGCCCCGGACTAGGAGGGGCCGGGGAGCTGTTTTTT
CDR3 protein: CASSPGLGGAGELFF

CDR3 length: 13
V gene: TRBV27
J gene: TRBJ1-6
D gene: NA
clone size: NA
CDR3 DNA: TGTGCCAGCAGTTTATCAGCAGGGCTACCCCTCCACTTT
CDR3 protein: CASSLSAGLPLHF

CDR3 length: 13
V gene: TRBV18
J gene: TRBJ2-3
D gene: NA
clone size: NA
CDR3 DNA: TGTGCCAGCTTCTACACTAGCACAGATACGCAGTATTTT
CDR3 protein: CASFYTSTDTQYF

CDR3 length: 13
V gene: TRBV29-1
J gene: TRBJ1-1
D gene: TRBD1
clone size: NA
CDR3 DNA: TGCAGCGTTGAGGACAGGGGGGGCACTGAAGCTTTCTTT
CDR3 protein: CSVEDRGGTEAFF

CDR3 length: 12
V gene: TRBV15
J gene: TRBJ2-7
D gene: NA
clone size: NA
CDR3 DNA: TGTGCCACCAGCAGATTTGAGGCCGAGCAGTACTTC
CDR3 protein: CATSRFEAEQYF

CDR3 length: 15
V gene: TRBV6-1
J gene: TRBJ2-7
D gene: TRBD2
clone size: NA
CDR3 DNA: TGTGCCAGCAGTCCTGAGCTCGGGACTAGTACCGAGCAGTACTTC
CDR3 protein: CASSPELGTSTEQYF

CDR3 length: 14
V gene: TRBV30
J gene: TRBJ1-4
D gene: TRBD1
clone size: NA
CDR3 DNA: TGTGCCTGGAGTGTACGACAGGGTAATGAAAAACTGTTTTTT
CDR3 protein: CAWSVRQGNEKLFF

CDR3 length: 14
V gene: TRBV30
J gene: TRBJ2-4
D gene: NA
clone size: NA
CDR3 DNA: TGTGCCTGGAGCTTTAGGGGTCCCAAAAACATTCAGTACTTC
CDR3 protein: CAWSFRGPKNIQYF

CDR3 length: 13
V gene: TRBV6-1
J gene: TRBJ1-2
D gene: NA
clone size: NA
CDR3 DNA: TGTGCCAGCAGGACAGGCGGATCCTATGGCTACACCTTC
CDR3 protein: CASRTGGSYGYTF

CDR3 length: 15
V gene: TRBV5-6
J gene: TRBJ2-7
D gene: NA
clone size: few
CDR3 DNA: TGTGCCAGCAGCTACGGAGCTAGCCTGGTCTACGAGCAGTACTTC
CDR3 protein: CASSYGASLVYEQYF

CDR3 length: 14
V gene: TRBV7-2
J gene: TRBJ2-7
D gene: NA
clone size: NA
CDR3 DNA: TGTGCCAGCAGCCCAGGTGGGGTTTCCTACGAGCAGTACTTC
CDR3 protein: CASSPGGVSYEQYF

CDR3 length: 14
V gene: TRBV29-1
J gene: TRBJ2-7
D gene: TRBD2
clone size: few
CDR3 DNA: TGCAGCGTTGGACGTAGCGGGGTCTCCTACGAGCAGTACTTC
CDR3 protein: CSVGRSGVSYEQYF

CDR3 length: 17
V gene: TRBV7-3
J gene: TRBJ2-7
D gene: NA
clone size: NA
CDR3 DNA: TGTGCCAGCAGCTTAACGAGGACAGACGTACTTTCTTACGAGCAGTACTTC
CDR3 protein: CASSLTRTDVLSYEQYF

CDR3 length: 13
V gene: TRBV7-9
J gene: TRBJ2-7
D gene: TRBD1
clone size: NA
CDR3 DNA: TGTGCCAGCAGCAAGGACAGGGCCTACGAGCAGTACTTC
CDR3 protein: CASSKDRAYEQYF

CDR3 length: 15
V gene: TRBV30
J gene: TRBJ1-2
D gene: NA
clone size: NA
CDR3 DNA: TGTGCCTGGAGGGGGGGCGAATTATTTGCCTATGGCTACACCTTC
CDR3 protein: CAWRGGELFAYGYTF

CDR3 length: 12
V gene: TRBV30
J gene: TRBJ2-2
D gene: NA
clone size: NA
CDR3 DNA: TGTGCCTGGAGAGTAGGGCCCGGGGAGCTGTTTTTT
CDR3 protein: CAWRVGPGELFF

CDR3 length: 14
V gene: TRBV7-2
J gene: TRBJ1-2
D gene: TRBD1
clone size: NA
CDR3 DNA: TGTGCCAGCAGCATCGCCACAGGGGCGGGAGGCTACACCTTC
CDR3 protein: CASSIATGAGGYTF

CDR3 length: 16
V gene: TRBV7-8
J gene: TRBJ1-6
D gene: NA
clone size: few
CDR3 DNA: TGTGCCAGCAGGCCGGGGCCTACAACTTATAATTCACCCCTCCACTTT
CDR3 protein: CASRPGPTTYNSPLHF

CDR3 length: 12
V gene: TRBV5-4
J gene: TRBJ1-2
D gene: NA
clone size: NA
CDR3 DNA: TGTGCCAGCAGCCTCGAGCTCTATGGCTACACCTTC
CDR3 protein: CASSLELYGYTF

CDR3 length: 14
V gene: TRBV5-1
J gene: TRBJ2-2
D gene: NA
clone size: NA
CDR3 DNA: TGCGCCAGCAACGTACAGGGTAACACCGGGGAGCTGTTTTTT
CDR3 protein: CASNVQGNTGELFF

CDR3 length: 13
V gene: TRBV7-9
J gene: TRBJ2-7
D gene: NA
clone size: NA
CDR3 DNA: TGTGCCAGCAGCTTAACAGGCGGACACGAGCAGTACTTC
CDR3 protein: CASSLTGGHEQYF

CDR3 length: 14
V gene: TRBV5-4
J gene: TRBJ1-4
D gene: NA
clone size: NA
CDR3 DNA: TGTGCCAGCAGCTTGGAGGCAGGGTATGAAAAACTGTTTTTT
CDR3 protein: CASSLEAGYEKLFF

CDR3 length: 16
V gene: TRBV6-5
J gene: TRBJ2-5
D gene: NA
clone size: NA
CDR3 DNA: TGTGCCAGCAGTTACCTCGAACAGGGGAGGCGAGAGACCCAGTACTTC
CDR3 protein: CASSYLEQGRRETQYF